Sequencing of this T cell receptor beta chain was carried out in a study of blood T cell repertoires in COVID-19. The overall study: The study drew acute and convalescent COVID-19 samples from the United States, Italy and Spain.

This clone was found a few times. V lost 5 bases, J lost 8 bases, and 12 bases lay in between. This CDR3 is built from 12 residues. In the original processing: For nucleated cells, counts were estimated from reference gene primer amplification. Repertoires were generated with immunoSEQ multiplex PCR, while TCRdb's copy carries only in-frame clones and drops some. The DNA gave D and trimming, while V, J and clone size come from that table. The data contain over 250,000 clones, about three quarters of them singletons. The chain couples TRBV12-3 or TRBV12-4 to TRBJ1-1; unclear D gene. This clonotype was sampled from a woman older than 75 with acute or convalescent COVID-19. Sequencing was carried out using peripheral blood. CDR3 sequence (DNA): TGTGCCAGCAGTCCAACAACACGAGAAGCTTTCTTT. This gives the protein CASSPTTREAFF.